The rows below give T cell receptor beta chains drawn from one sample of a study of beta chain features in type 1 diabetes. Profiling relied on immunoSEQ multiplex PCR, and the TCRdb table lists in-frame clones only, not all of them. The sample shows 250,000 to 350,000 clones, 11% to 15% of them seen only once. Input material: central memory CD4+ T cells from blood. The receptors were gathered from a man aged 25 to 40 in good health. Both conserved end residues are part of each CDR3. A D gene is named only where the DNA matches it firmly. Clone size appears in some rows only: once, few, many, or a class for an expanded clone.

TRBD1,TRBV25-1,NA,TRBJ1-2,TGTGCCAGCAGTAAGCCCGGGACAGCTTTTGATGGCTACACCTTC,CASSKPGTAFDGYTF
NA,TRBV6-5,NA,TRBJ2-3,TGTGCCAGCAGTTGGGGCTACACAGATACGCAGTATTTT,CASSWGYTDTQYF
TRBD1,TRBV7-6,few,TRBJ2-6,TGTGCCAGCAGCTTCTCCGCCCGCCGACAGGGGTGGAAGTCGGCCGGGGCCAACGTCCTGACTTTC,CASSFSARRQGWKSAGANVLTF
TRBD1,TRBV14,few,TRBJ1-2,TGTGCCAGCAGCCCCGGACAGGCGGCCTATCATGGCTACACCTTC,CASSPGQAAYHGYTF
NA,TRBV5-1,NA,TRBJ1-3,TGCGCCAGCAGCTTGGGATCTGGGCGAGGAAACACCATATATTTT,CASSLGSGRGNTIYF
NA,TRBV5-6,few,TRBJ1-6,TGTGCCAGCAGCTTGGACGGTTCCTATAATTCACCCCTCCACTTT,CASSLDGSYNSPLHF
NA,TRBV30,NA,TRBJ1-1,TGTGCCTGGAACCGCGGACAGTTGAACACTGAAGCTTTCTTT,CAWNRGQLNTEAFF
NA,TRBV28,few,TRBJ1-1,TGTGCCAGCAGTTTGATGTCTGGGAACACTGAAGCTTTCTTT,CASSLMSGNTEAFF
NA,TRBV6-1,few,TRBJ1-6,TGTGCCAGCAGTGTAGGGGTGGCCCGGACTAATTCACCCCTCCACTTT,CASSVGVARTNSPLHF
NA,TRBV19,few,TRBJ1-2,TGTGCCAGTACTGGAGGGAATGGCTACACCTTC,CASTGGNGYTF
TRBD1,TRBV5-1,many,TRBJ2-1,TGCGCCAGCAGCTTGGCCCCACAGGGGGATGAGCAGTTCTTC,CASSLAPQGDEQFF
TRBD1,TRBV11-2,NA,TRBJ2-1,TGTGCCAGCAGATGGGGGACAGGCGTGGATGAGCAGTTCTTC,CASRWGTGVDEQFF
NA,TRBV5-6,NA,TRBJ1-1,TGTGCCAGCAGCCCAAGGACAACGAACACTGAAGCTTTCTTT,CASSPRTTNTEAFF
NA,TRBV7-6,NA,TRBJ2-2,TGTGCCAGCAGCTTAGCGGGGGGGAACACCGGGGAGCTGTTTTTT,CASSLAGGNTGELFF
TRBD1,TRBV7-2,NA,TRBJ1-1,TGTGCCAGCAGCCTTGGACAGGTCAGCACTGAAGCTTTCTTT,CASSLGQVSTEAFF
NA,TRBV11-2,few,TRBJ1-1,TGTGCCAGCAGCTTAGTCCAGGTGAACACTGAAGCTTTCTTT,CASSLVQVNTEAFF
NA,TRBV4-3,NA,TRBJ1-4,TGCGCCAGCAGCCATGAATCCAATGAAAAACTGTTTTTT,CASSHESNEKLFF
NA,TRBV29-1,few,TRBJ1-2,TGCAGCGTTTGGCAGGGCGACTACACCTTC,CSVWQGDYTF
NA,TRBV7-9,few,TRBJ1-2,TGTGCCAGCAGTTGGGACACCTTC,CASSWDTF
TRBD1,TRBV11-1,NA,TRBJ2-1,TGTGCCAGCAGCCCCGACAGGGGCCGTGAGCAGTTCTTC,CASSPDRGREQFF
NA,TRBV5-1,few,TRBJ1-3,TGCGCCAGCAGCCAAGGAAGTGTTGGAAACACCATATATTTT,CASSQGSVGNTIYF
TRBD1,TRBV2,NA,TRBJ1-2,TGTGCCAGCAGTGAAGACAGGGGGGATTATGGCTACACCTTC,CASSEDRGDYGYTF
TRBD2,TRBV30,NA,TRBJ2-3,TGTGCCTGCTCAGGGCAGGGACTAGCGGGAGAGAGCACAGATACGCAGTATTTT,CACSGQGLAGESTDTQYF
NA,TRBV15,many,TRBJ2-7,TGTGCCACCAGCAATCGGTACGAGCAGTACTTC,CATSNRYEQYF
NA,TRBV7-2,NA,TRBJ2-3,TGTGCCAGCAGCCTCTACACAGATACGCAGTATTTT,CASSLYTDTQYF
NA,TRBV6-5,few,TRBJ2-3,TGTGCCAGCAGTTACCGGGACTTAAGCACAGATACGCAGTATTTT,CASSYRDLSTDTQYF
TRBD2,TRBV5-4,NA,TRBJ2-6,TGTGCCAGCAGCTTGATTCGGGGACTAGCGACCGGGGCCAACGTCCTGACTTTC,CASSLIRGLATGANVLTF
TRBD2,TRBV9,NA,TRBJ2-3,TGTGCCAGCAGCGAGAGGGCTAGCGGGGGGGCTTCGGGCACAGATACGCAGTATTTT,CASSERASGGASGTDTQYF
TRBD2,TRBV4-1,few,TRBJ2-2,TGCGCCAGCAGCCAAGTTGGAGCTAGCGGGGGCAACACCGGGGAGCTGTTTTTT,CASSQVGASGGNTGELFF
NA,TRBV7-9,few,TRBJ2-3,TGTGCCAGCAGCTTAGTACTAGCCGTTACCACAGATACGCAGTATTTT,CASSLVLAVTTDTQYF
TRBD1,TRBV6-1,few,TRBJ1-2,TGTGCCAGCAGTATCCGGGACAGCTATGGCTACACCTTC,CASSIRDSYGYTF
TRBD2,TRBV23-1,few,TRBJ2-5,TGCGCCAGCAGCCAAAGCGGGAGGGCCGAGGAGACCCAGTACTTC,CASSQSGRAEETQYF
NA,TRBV7-2,many,TRBJ2-7,TGTGCCAGCAGCTTACAACGTGGCTACGAGCAGTACTTC,CASSLQRGYEQYF
NA,TRBV19,NA,TRBJ2-2,TGTGCCAGTAGTGCCCTAGGTAGCGGAGTTGCCGGGGAGCTGTTTTTT,CASSALGSGVAGELFF
TRBD2,TRBV6-6,NA,TRBJ2-1,TGTGCCAGTGGACTAGCGGGTAGTCTAGGGGATGAGCAGTTCTTC,CASGLAGSLGDEQFF
TRBD1,TRBV5-4,NA,TRBJ2-7,TGTGCCAGCAACCCGGACAGGGGGCGGGAGCAGTACTTC,CASNPDRGREQYF
TRBD2,TRBV5-1,few,TRBJ2-1,TGCGCCAGCAGCTCCGATCGACTAGCCGGAAGCTCGGAGCAGTTCTTC,CASSSDRLAGSSEQFF
TRBD1,TRBV9,NA,TRBJ2-7,TGTGCCAGCAGCGTAGATCACAGGGGCCTCTACGAGCAGTACTTC,CASSVDHRGLYEQYF
TRBD2,TRBV10-3,NA,TRBJ2-1,TGTGCCATCAGTATAACTAGCGGGGGGGCCAGGGAGCAGTTCTTC,CAISITSGGAREQFF
NA,TRBV2,many,TRBJ2-1,TGTGCCAGCAGGTCACGGGGTGAGCAGTTCTTC,CASRSRGEQFF
NA,TRBV9,few,TRBJ1-1,TGTGCCAGCGAGCGAGTATCTGGTATCACTGAAGCTTTCTTT,CASERVSGITEAFF
TRBD1,TRBV27,NA,TRBJ1-5,TGTGCCAGCAGTCGAGTTCATGACAGGGTAGGGGGACAGCCCCAGCATTTT,CASSRVHDRVGGQPQHF
NA,TRBV30,NA,TRBJ1-2,TGTGCCTGGAAGTCAAGCGGCTACACCTTC,CAWKSSGYTF
NA,TRBV9,NA,TRBJ2-1,TGTGCCAGCAGCGTTGCCGGGACCTACAATGAGCAGTTCTTC,CASSVAGTYNEQFF
NA,TRBV6-5,once,TRBJ1-2,TGTGCCAGTTGTCTGGATGGCTACACCTTC,CASCLDGYTF
TRBD1,TRBV7-9,few,TRBJ1-4,TGTGCCAGCAGCTTATATATGGGACAGGGAGGAGGGGAAAAACTGTTTTTT,CASSLYMGQGGGEKLFF
NA,TRBV6-5,few,TRBJ1-2,TGTGCCAGCAGTTACTCGAGGGCGCTAGATGGCTACACCTTC,CASSYSRALDGYTF
NA,TRBV5-6,few,TRBJ2-1,TGTGCCAGCAGCTCCGGAGGAGAGCAGTTCTTC,CASSSGGEQFF
NA,TRBV11-3,few,TRBJ2-3,TGTGCCAGCAGTAAAGGGGGGGACACAGATACGCAGTATTTT,CASSKGGDTDTQYF
NA,TRBV2,NA,TRBJ1-1,TGTGCCAGCGGTTTCAGCACTGAAGCTTTCTTT,CASGFSTEAFF
NA,TRBV27,NA,TRBJ2-3,TGTGCCAGCAGTTTAAGCCAGATCCATACGCAGTATTTT,CASSLSQIHTQYF
TRBD1,TRBV4-1,NA,TRBJ1-1,TGTGCCAGCAGCTTGGAACAGGGGAGGAGCACTGAAGCTTTCTTT,CASSLEQGRSTEAFF